This record covers a single T cell receptor beta chain. Germline loops: CDR1 KGHSH, CDR2 LQKENI. The CDR3 length is 16 residues. J lost 3 bases, V lost 6 bases, and 11 bases had no gene match. Only in-frame clones appear in the TCRdb table, and some are missing; sequencing was by immunoSEQ multiplex PCR. The sample has 95,000 to 100,000 clones, 91% seen once; the top ten hold 2.5% to 3.5%. These data originate in a study of T cell changes during pregnancy in multiple sclerosis. The chain combines TRBV18 with TRBJ2-1; the match to TRBD1 covers 7 bases. The TCR comes from a female donor with multiple sclerosis, enrolled in a pregnancy study. The input for sequencing was peripheral blood, taken in the second trimester of pregnancy. This CDR3 is CASSRDRDSLYNEQFF. CDR3 coding DNA: TGTGCCAGCTCCCGAGACCGGGACAGCCTCTACAATGAGCAGTTCTTC.